This T cell receptor (beta chain) originates from a study of cytomegalovirus exposure and HLA in healthy donors. Looking at the study overall: The Caucasian-associated ancestry cluster contained 81% of the approximately 400 genotyped donors.

The PCR used 60 Vbeta and 13 Jbeta primers. Repertoires were generated with immunoSEQ multiplex PCR, while TCRdb's copy carries only in-frame clones and drops some. Here the sample spans 130,000 to 150,000 clones, roughly 80% being singletons. Study conclusions and caveats: Common viral pathogens (according to a later analysis) appeared linked to several of the most significant clusters.

The CDR3 spans 11 residues. V dropped 6 bases and J dropped 2 bases, with 5 bases sitting between them. From germline, CDR1 is MNHNS and CDR2 SASEGT. On this clone: Its cognate antigen is unknown.

The rearrangement uses TRBV6-1 and TRBJ2-7; D possibly corresponds to TRBD2 (5 bases). The TCR comes from a woman in her 40s in good health and CMV-seropositive. Sequenced material: PBMCs. DNA of the CDR3: TGTGCCAGCAGGGAGGCCTACGAGCAGTACTTC. This translates into CASREAYEQYF.